The clone carrying this T cell receptor beta chain turned up a few times. Germline CDR1 and CDR2: MDHEN and SYDVKM. This CDR3 is 14 amino acids long. V lost 9 bases to trimming and J lost 0 bases, with 11 bases between them. The data derive from a study of T cell responses to AZD1222 COVID-19 vaccine. Here immunoSEQ multiplex PCR was the method, and the copy in TCRdb shows in-frame clones only, minus some. Among 150,000 to 200,000 clones, 94% were seen once, and the ten largest hold 0.64%. V gene TRBV28 combines with J gene TRBJ2-2; TRBD2 is a possible D gene (6 bases). This receptor was taken from an adult in good health. The sample consisted of peripheral blood, taken on day 0 of AZD1222 vaccination. This chain's CDR3 is CARERLANTGELFF. The CDR3, as DNA: TGTGCCAGAGAAAGACTAGCGAACACCGGGGAGCTGTTTTTT.